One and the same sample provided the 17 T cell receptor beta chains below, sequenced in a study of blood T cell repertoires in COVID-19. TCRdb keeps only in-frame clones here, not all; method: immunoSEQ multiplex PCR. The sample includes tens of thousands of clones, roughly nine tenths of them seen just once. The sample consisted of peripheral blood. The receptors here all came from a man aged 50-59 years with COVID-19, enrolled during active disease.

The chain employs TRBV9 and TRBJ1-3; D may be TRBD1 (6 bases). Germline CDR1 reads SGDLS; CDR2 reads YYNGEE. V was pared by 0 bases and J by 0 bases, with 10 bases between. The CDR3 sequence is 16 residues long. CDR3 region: CASSVAIQGSGNTIYF. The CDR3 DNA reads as TGTGCCAGCAGCGTAGCAATACAGGGCTCTGGAAACACCATATATTTT.

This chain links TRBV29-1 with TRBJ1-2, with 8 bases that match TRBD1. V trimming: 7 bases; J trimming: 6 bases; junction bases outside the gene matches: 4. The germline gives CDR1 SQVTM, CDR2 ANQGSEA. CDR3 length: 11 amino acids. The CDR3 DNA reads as TGCAGCGAGGACAGGGATGATGGCTACACCTTC. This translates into CSEDRDDGYTF.

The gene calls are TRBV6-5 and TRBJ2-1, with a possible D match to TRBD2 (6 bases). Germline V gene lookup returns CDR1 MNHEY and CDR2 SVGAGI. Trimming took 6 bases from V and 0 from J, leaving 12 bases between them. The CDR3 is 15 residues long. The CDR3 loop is CASRLDGSSYNEQFF. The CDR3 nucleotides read TGTGCCAGCAGATTGGACGGGAGCTCCTACAATGAGCAGTTCTTC.

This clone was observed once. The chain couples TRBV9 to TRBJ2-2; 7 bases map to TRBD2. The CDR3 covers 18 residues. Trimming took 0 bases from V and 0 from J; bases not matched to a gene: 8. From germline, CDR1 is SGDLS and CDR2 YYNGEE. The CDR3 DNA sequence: TGTGCCAGCAGCGTAGATCGGCTAGCGGTACCGAACACCGGGGAGCTGTTTTTT. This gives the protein CASSVDRLAVPNTGELFF. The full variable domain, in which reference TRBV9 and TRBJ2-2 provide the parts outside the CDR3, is DSGVTQTPKHLITATGQRVTLRCSPRSGDLSVYWYQQSLDQGLQFLIQYYNGEERAKGNILERFSAQQFPDLHSELNLSSLELGDSALYFCASSVDRLAVPNTGELFFGEGSRLTVL.

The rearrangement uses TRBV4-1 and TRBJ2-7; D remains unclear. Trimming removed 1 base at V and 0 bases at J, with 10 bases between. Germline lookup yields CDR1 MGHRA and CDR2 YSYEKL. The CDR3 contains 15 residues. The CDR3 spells CASSQADTRSYEQYF. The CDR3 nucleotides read TGCGCCAGCAGCCAAGCAGATACCCGCTCCTACGAGCAGTACTTC.

The CDR3 loop reads CASSLGSVNQPQHF. The CDR3 nucleotides read TGTGCCAGCAGCTTAGGGTCAGTCAATCAGCCCCAGCATTTT. This chain links TRBV11-2 with TRBJ1-5; D gene uncertain. Trimming pared 1 base from V and 3 bases from J, leaving 7 bases between. Looked up from germline, CDR1 is SGHAT and CDR2 is FQNNGV. The CDR3 totals 14 residues.

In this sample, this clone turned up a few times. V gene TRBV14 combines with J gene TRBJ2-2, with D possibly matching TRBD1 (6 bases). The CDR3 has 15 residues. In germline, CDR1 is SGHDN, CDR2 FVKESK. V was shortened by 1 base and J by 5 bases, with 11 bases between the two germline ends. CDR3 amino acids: CASSQVMRGTGELFF. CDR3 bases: TGTGCCAGCAGCCAAGTAATGAGGGGGACCGGGGAGCTGTTTTTT.

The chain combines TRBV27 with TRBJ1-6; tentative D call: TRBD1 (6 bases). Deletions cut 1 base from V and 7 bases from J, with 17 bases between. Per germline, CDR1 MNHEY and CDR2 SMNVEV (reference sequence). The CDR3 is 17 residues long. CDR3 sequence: CASSLYGQSQLNSPLHF. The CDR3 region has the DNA TGTGCCAGCAGTTTATACGGACAGTCGCAACTCAATTCACCCCTCCACTTT.

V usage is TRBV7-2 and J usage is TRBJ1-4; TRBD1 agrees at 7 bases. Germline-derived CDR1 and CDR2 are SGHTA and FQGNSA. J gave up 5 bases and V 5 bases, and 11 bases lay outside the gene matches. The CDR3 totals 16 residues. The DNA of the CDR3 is TGTGCCAGCAGCAAAAGACAGGGAACGGAAAATGAAAAACTGTTTTTT. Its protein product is CASSKRQGTENEKLFF. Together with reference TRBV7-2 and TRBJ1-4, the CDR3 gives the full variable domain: GAGVSQSPSNKVTEKGKDVELRCDPISGHTALYWYRQSLGQGLEFLIYFQGNSAPDKSGLPSDRFSAERTGGSVSTLTIQRTQQEDSAVYLCASSKRQGTENEKLFFGSGTQLSVL.

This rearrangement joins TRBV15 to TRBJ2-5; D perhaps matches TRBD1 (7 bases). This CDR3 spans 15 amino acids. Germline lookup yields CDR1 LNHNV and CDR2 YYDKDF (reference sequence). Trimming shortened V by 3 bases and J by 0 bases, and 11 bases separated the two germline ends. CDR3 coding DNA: TGTGCCACCAGCAGGGAGGGACAGTACCAAGAGACCCAGTACTTC. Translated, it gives CATSREGQYQETQYF.

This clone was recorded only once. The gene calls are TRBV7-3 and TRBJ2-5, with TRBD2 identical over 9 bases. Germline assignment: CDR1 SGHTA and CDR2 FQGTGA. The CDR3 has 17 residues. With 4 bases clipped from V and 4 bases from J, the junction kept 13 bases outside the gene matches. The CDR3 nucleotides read TGTGCCAGCAGCTCCGGCGGGCGGGAGGGCCATTTAGAGACCCAGTACTTC. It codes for CASSSGGREGHLETQYF. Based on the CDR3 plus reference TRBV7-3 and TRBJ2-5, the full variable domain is GAGVSQTPSNKVTEKGKYVELRCDPISGHTALYWYRQSLGQGPEFLIYFQGTGAADDSGLPNDRFFAVRPEGSVSTLKIQRTERGDSAVYLCASSSGGREGHLETQYFGPGTRLLVL.

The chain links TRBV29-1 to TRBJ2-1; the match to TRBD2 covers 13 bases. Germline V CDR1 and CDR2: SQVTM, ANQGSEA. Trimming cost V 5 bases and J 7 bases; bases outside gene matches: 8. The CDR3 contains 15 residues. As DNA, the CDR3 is TGCAGCGTTACACGGACTAGCGGGAGTTTTAATGAGCAGTTCTTC. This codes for CSVTRTSGSFNEQFF.

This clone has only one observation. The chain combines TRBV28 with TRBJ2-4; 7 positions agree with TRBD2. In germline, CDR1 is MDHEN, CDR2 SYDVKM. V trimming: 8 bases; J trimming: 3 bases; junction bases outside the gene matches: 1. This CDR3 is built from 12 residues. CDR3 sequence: CASGGDKNIQYF. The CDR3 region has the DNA TGTGCCAGCGGGGGGGACAAAAACATTCAGTACTTC.

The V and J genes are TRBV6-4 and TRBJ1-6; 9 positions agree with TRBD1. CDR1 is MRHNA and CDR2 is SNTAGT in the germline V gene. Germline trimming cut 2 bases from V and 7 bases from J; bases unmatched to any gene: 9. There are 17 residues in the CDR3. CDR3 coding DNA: TGTGCCAGCAGTGACAGCTTGGGACAGGGAAAAAATTCACCCCTCCACTTT. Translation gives CASSDSLGQGKNSPLHF.

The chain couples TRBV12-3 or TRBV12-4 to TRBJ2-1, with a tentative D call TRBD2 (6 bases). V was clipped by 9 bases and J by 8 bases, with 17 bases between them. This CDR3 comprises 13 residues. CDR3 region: CASTGGIGDEQFF. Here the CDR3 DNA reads TGTGCCAGTACCGGAGGGATCGGCGATGAGCAGTTCTTC.

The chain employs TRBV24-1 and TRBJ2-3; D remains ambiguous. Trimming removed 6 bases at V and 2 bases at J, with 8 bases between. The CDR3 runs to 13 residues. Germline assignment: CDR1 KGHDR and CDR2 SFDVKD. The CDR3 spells CATSSRVTDTQYF. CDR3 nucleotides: TGTGCCACCAGTTCGAGAGTCACAGATACGCAGTATTTT.

The CDR3 DNA reads TGTGCCAGCAGCGTAGTCGGGCTAGCGGGAGGGCCCTCCGGGGAGCTGTTTTTT. This translates into CASSVVGLAGGPSGELFF. The chain has TRBV9 and TRBJ2-2, with 12 nucleotides matching TRBD2. The CDR3 is 18 amino acids. The J segment lost 6 bases and the V segment lost 0 bases, leaving 9 bases of the junction unmatched. Germline values: CDR1 SGDLS, CDR2 YYNGEE.